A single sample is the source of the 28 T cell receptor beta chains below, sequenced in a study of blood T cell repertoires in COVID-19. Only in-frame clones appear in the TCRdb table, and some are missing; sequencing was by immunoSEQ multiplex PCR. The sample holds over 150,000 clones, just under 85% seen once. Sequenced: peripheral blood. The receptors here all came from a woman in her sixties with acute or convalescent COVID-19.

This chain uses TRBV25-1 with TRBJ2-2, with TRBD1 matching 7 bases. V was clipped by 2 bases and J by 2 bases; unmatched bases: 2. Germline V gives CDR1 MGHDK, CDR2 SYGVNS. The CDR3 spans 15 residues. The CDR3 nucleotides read TGTGCCAGCAGTGAAAACAGGGGTAACACCGGGGAGCTGTTTTTT. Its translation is CASSENRGNTGELFF.

CDR3 coding DNA: TGTGCCTGGAGTGTAGACAGGTCTCAGCCCCAGCATTTT. Translation gives CAWSVDRSQPQHF. V is TRBV30 and J is TRBJ1-5; maybe TRBD1 (6 bases). Trimming removed 0 bases from V and 6 bases from J, with 9 bases in between. Germline CDR1 is GTSNPN and CDR2 is SVGIG (reference sequence). CDR3 size: 13 residues.

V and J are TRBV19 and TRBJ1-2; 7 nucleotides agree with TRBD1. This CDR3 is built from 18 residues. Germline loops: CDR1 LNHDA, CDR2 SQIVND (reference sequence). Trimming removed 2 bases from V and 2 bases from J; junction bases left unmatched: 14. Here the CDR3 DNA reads TGTGCCAGTAGTATATCCTTCGACAGGGCGGAATTCAACTATGGCTACACCTTC. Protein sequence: CASSISFDRAEFNYGYTF. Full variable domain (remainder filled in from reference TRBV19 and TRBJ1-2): DGGITQSPKYLFRKEGQNVTLSCEQNLNHDAMYWYRQDPGQGLRLIYYSQIVNDFQKGDIAEGYSVSREKKESFPLTVTSAQKNPTAFYLCASSISFDRAEFNYGYTFGSGTRLTVV.

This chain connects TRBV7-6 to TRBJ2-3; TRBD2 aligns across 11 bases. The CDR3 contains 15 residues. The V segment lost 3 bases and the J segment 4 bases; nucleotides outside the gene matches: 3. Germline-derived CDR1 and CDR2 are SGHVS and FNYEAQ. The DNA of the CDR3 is TGTGCCAGCAGCTTCATAGCGGGGGGGGCAGATACGCAGTATTTT. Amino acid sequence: CASSFIAGGADTQYF.

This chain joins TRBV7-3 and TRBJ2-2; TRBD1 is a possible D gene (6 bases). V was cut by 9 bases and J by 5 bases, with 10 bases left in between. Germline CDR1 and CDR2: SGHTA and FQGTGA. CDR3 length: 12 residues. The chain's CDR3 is CASSRGTGELFF. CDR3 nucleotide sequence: TGTGCCAGTAGCAGGGGTACCGGGGAGCTGTTTTTT.

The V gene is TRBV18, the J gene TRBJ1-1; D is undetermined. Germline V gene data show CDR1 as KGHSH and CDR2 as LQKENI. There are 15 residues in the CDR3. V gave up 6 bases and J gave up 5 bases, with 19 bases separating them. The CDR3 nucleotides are TGTGCCAGCTCCCCCGAAGGGAGCCTAGGGACTGAAGCTTTCTTT. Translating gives CASSPEGSLGTEAFF.

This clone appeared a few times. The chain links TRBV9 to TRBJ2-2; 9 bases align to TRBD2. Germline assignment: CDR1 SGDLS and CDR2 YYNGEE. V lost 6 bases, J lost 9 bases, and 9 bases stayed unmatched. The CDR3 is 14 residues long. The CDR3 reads CASTTAGGPRELFF. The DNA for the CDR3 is TGTGCCAGCACCACGGCGGGGGGGCCTCGGGAGCTGTTTTTT.

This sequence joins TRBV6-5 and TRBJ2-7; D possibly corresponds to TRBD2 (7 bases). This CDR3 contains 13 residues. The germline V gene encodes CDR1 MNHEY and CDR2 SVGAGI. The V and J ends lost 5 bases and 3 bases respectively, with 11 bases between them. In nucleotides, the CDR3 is TGTGCCAGCAGTCAAAGGGGGGGCTACGAGCAGTACGTC. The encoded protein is CASSQRGGYEQYV.

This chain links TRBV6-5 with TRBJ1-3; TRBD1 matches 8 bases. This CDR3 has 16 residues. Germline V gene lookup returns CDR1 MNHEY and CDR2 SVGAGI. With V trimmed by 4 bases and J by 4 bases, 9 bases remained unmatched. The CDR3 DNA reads TGTGCCAGCAGTTCGACAGGGGCCCCGGGGGGAAACACCATATATTTT. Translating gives CASSSTGAPGGNTIYF.

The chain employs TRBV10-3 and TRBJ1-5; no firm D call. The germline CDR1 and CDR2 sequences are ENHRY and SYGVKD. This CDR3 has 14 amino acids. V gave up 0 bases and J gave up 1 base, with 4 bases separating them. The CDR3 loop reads CAISESASNQPQHF. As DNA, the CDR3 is TGTGCCATCAGTGAGTCAGCAAGCAATCAGCCCCAGCATTTT.

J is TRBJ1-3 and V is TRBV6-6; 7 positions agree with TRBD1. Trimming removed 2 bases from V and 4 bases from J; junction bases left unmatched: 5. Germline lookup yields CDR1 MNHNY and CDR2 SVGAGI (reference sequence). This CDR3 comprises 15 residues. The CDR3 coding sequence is TGTGCCAGCAGTTACCCCAGGGGGAGGGGAAACACCATATATTTT. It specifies CASSYPRGRGNTIYF.

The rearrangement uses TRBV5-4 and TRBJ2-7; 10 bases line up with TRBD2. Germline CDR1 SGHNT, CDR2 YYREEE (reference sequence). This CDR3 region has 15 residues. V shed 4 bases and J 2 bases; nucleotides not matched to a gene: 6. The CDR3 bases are TGTGCCAGCAGCCTCGGAACTAGCGGGGCCTACGAGCAGTACGTC. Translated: CASSLGTSGAYEQYV.

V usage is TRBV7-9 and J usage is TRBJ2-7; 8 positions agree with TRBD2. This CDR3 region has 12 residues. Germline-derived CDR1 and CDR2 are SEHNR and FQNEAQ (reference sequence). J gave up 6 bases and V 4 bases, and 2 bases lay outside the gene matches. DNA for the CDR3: TGTGCCAGCAGCTCGGGAGGGGTCGAGCAGTACTTC. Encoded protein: CASSSGGVEQYF.

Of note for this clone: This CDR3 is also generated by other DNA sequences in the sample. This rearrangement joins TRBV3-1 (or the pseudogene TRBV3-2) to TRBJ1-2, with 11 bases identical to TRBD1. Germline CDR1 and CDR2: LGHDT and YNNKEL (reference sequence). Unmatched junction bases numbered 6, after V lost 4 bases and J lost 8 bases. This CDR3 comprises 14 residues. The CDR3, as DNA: TGTGCCAGCAGCCCACGGGACAGGGGGAGGGGCTACACCTTC. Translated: CASSPRDRGRGYTF.

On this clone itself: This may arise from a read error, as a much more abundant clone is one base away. Here the CDR3 reads CASSSTGVNQPQHF. CDR3 nucleotide sequence: TGTGCCAGCAGCTCCACAGGGGTCAATCAGCCCCAGCATTTT. V is TRBV7-9 and J is TRBJ1-5; 7 nucleotides line up with TRBD1. With 4 bases clipped from V and 3 bases from J, the junction kept 3 bases outside the gene matches. CDR1 and CDR2 from the germline V gene are SEHNR and FQNEAQ (reference sequence). This CDR3 has 14 amino acids.

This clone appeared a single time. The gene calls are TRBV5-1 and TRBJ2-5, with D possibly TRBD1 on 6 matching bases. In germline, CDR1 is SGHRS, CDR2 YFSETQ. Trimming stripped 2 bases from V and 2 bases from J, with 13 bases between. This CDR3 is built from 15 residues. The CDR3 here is CASSFYSGAQETQYF. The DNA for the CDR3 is TGCGCCAGCAGCTTCTACTCAGGGGCGCAAGAGACCCAGTACTTC.

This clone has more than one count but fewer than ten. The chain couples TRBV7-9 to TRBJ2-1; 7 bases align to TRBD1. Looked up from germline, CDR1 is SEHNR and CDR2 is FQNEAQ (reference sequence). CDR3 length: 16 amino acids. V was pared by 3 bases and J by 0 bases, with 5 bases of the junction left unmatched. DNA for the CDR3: TGTGCCAGCAGCTTCCCGACAGGGTACTCCTACAATGAGCAGTTCTTC. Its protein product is CASSFPTGYSYNEQFF.

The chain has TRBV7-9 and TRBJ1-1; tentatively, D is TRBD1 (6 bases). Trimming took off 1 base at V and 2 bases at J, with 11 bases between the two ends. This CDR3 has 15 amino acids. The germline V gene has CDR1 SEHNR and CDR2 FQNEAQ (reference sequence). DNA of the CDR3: TGTGCCAGCAGCTTAGGTGGGGGCATCAACACTGAAGCTTTCTTT. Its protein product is CASSLGGGINTEAFF.

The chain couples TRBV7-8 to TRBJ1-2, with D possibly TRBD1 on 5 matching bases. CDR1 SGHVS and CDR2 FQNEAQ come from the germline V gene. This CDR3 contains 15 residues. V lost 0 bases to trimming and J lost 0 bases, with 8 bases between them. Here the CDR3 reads CASSLAPTANYGYTF. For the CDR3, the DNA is TGTGCCAGCAGCTTAGCTCCGACAGCTAACTATGGCTACACCTTC.

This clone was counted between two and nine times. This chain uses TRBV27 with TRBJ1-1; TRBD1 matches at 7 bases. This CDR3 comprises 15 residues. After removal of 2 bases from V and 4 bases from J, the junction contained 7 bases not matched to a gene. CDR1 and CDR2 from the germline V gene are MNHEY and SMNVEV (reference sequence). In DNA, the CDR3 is TGTGCCAGCAGTTTACGTGGAGGGGGCGGCACTGAAGCTTTCTTT. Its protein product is CASSLRGGGGTEAFF.

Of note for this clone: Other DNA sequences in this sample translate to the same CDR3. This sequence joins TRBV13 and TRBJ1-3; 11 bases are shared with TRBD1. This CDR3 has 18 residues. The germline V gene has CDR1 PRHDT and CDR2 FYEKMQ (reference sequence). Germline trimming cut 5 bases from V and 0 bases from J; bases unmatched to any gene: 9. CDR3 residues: CASSTRTGGISSGNTIYF. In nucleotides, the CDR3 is TGTGCCAGCAGCACCAGGACAGGGGGCATCAGCTCTGGAAACACCATATATTTT.

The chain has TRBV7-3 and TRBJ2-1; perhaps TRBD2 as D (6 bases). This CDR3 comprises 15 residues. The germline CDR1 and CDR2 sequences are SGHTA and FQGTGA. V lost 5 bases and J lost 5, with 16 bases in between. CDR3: CASSTQGLLNNEQFF. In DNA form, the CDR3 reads TGTGCCAGCAGCACCCAGGGACTCCTGAACAATGAGCAGTTCTTC.

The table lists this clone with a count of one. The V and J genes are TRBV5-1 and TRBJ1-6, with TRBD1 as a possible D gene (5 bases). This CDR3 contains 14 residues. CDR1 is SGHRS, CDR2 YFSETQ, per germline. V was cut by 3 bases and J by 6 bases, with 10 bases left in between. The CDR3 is CASSSGLANSPLHF. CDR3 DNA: TGCGCCAGCAGCTCGGGACTTGCTAATTCACCCCTCCACTTT.

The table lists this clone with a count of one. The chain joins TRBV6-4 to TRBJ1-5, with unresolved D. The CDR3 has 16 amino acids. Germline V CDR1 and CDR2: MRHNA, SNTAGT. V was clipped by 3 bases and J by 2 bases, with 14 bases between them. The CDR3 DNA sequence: TGTGCCAGCAGTGAAAGAGGTGCTGAGCGCAATCAGCCCCAGCATTTT. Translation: CASSERGAERNQPQHF.

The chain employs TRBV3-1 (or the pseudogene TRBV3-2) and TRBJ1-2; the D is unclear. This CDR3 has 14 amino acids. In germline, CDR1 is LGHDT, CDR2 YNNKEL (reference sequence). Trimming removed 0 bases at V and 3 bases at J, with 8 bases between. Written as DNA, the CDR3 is TGTGCCAGCAGCCAAGATGGCAGCGACTATGGCTACACCTTC. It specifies CASSQDGSDYGYTF.

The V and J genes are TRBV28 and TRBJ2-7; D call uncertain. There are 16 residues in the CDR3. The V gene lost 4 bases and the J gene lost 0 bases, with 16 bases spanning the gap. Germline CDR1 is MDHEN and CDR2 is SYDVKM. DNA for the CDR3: TGTGCCAGCAGTTCCCCGGGTCGCTCAGCCTCCTACGAGCAGTACGTC. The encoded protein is CASSSPGRSASYEQYV.

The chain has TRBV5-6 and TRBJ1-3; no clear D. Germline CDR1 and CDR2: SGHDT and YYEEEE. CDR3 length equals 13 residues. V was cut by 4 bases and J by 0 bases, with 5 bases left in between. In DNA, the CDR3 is TGTGCCAGCAGCGAGGGCTCTGGAAACACCATATATTTT. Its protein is CASSEGSGNTIYF. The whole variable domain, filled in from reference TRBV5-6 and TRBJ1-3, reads DAGVTQSPTHLIKTRGQQVTLRCSPKSGHDTVSWYQQALGQGPQFIFQYYEEEERQRGNFPDRFSGHQFPNYSSELNVNALLLGDSALYLCASSEGSGNTIYFGEGSWLTVV.

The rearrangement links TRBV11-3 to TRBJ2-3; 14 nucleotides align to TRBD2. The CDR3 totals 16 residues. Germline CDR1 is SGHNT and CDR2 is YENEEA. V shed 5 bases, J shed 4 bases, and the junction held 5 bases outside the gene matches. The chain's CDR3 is CASSVGTSGGADTQYF. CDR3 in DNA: TGTGCCAGCAGCGTCGGGACTAGCGGGGGCGCAGATACGCAGTATTTT.